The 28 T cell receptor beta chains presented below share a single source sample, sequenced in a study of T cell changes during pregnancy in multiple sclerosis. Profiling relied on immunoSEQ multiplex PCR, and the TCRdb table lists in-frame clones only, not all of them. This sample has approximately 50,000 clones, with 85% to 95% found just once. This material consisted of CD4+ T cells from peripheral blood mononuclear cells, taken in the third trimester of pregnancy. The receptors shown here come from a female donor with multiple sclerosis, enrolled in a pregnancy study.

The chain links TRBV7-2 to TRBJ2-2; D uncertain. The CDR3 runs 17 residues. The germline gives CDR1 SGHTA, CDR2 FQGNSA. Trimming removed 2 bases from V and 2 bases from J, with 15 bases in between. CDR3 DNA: TGTGCCAGCAGCTTAAATGCGAGGCAGACCAACACCGGGGAGCTGTTTTTT. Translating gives CASSLNARQTNTGELFF. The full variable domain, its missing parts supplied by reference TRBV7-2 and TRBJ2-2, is GAGVSQSPSNKVTEKGKDVELRCDPISGHTALYWYRQSLGQGLEFLIYFQGNSAPDKSGLPSDRFSAERTGGSVSTLTIQRTQQEDSAVYLCASSLNARQTNTGELFFGEGSRLTVL.

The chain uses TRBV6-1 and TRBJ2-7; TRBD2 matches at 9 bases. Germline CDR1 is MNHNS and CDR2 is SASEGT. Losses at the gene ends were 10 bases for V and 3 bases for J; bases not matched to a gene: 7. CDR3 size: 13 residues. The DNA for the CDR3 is TGTGCCACCAAGACTAGCGGAGTCTACGAGCAGTACTTC. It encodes CATKTSGVYEQYF.

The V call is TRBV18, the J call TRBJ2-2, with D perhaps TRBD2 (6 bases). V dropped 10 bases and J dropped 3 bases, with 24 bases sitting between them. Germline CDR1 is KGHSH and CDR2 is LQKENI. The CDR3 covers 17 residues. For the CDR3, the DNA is TGTGCCACCAACGTCGGGCCAGGACCGGGGGACACCGGGGAGCTGTTTTTT. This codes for CATNVGPGPGDTGELFF.

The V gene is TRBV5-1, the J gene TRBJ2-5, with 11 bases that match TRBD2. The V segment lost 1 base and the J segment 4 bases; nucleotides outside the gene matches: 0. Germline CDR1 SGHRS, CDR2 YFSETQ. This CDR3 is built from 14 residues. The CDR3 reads CASSLTSGRETQYF. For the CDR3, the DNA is TGCGCCAGCAGCTTGACTAGCGGGAGAGAGACCCAGTACTTC. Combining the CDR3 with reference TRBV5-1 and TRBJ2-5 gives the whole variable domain KAGVTQTPRYLIKTRGQQVTLSCSPISGHRSVSWYQQTPGQGLQFLFEYFSETQRNKGNFPGRFSGRQFSNSRSEMNVSTLELGDSALYLCASSLTSGRETQYFGPGTRLLVL.

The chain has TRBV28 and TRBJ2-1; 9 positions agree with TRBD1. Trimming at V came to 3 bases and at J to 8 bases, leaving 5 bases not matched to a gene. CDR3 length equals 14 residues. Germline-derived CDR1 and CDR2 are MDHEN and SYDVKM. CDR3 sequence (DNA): TGTGCCAGCAGTTTGGGGACAGGGTGGGATGAGCAGTTCTTC. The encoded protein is CASSLGTGWDEQFF.

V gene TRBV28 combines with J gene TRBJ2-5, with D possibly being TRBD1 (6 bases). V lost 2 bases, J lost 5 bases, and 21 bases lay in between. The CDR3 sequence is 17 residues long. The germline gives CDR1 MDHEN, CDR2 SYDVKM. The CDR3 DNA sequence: TGTGCCAGCAGTTTACCTCGAGGGGACACGGCCCCCGAGACCCAGTACTTC. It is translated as CASSLPRGDTAPETQYF.

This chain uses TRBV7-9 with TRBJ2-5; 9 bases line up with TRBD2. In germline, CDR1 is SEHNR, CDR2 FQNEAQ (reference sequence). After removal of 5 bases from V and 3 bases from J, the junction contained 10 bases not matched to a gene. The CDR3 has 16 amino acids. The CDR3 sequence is CASSHKGLAQKETQYF. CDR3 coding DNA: TGTGCCAGCAGCCATAAGGGACTAGCTCAGAAAGAGACCCAGTACTTC.

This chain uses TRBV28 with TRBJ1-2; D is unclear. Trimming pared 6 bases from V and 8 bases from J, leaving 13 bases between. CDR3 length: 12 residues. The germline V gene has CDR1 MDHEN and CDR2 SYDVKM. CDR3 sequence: CASSQREVGYTF. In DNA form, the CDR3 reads TGTGCCAGCAGCCAAAGAGAAGTCGGCTACACCTTC.

The CDR3 loop is CASSRGLAGVQETQYF. In DNA, the CDR3 is TGTGCCAGTAGTCGCGGACTAGCGGGAGTACAAGAGACCCAGTACTTC. This chain connects TRBV19 to TRBJ2-5; 13 nucleotides line up with TRBD2. V trimming: 5 bases; J trimming: 2 bases; junction bases outside the gene matches: 5. The CDR3 has 16 amino acids. Germline values: CDR1 LNHDA, CDR2 SQIVND (reference sequence).

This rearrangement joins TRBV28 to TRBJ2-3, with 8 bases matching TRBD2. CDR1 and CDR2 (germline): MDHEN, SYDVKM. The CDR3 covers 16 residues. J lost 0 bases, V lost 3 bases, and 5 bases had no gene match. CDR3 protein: CASSFGAGVSTDTQYF. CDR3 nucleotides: TGTGCCAGCAGTTTTGGAGCGGGAGTTAGCACAGATACGCAGTATTTT.

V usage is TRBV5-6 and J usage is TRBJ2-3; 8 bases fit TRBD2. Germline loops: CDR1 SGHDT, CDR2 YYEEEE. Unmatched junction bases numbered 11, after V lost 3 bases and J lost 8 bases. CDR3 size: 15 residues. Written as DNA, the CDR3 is TGTGCCAGCAGCTCCGGGACGCCCCGGGAGGGTACGCAGTATTTT. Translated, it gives CASSSGTPREGTQYF.

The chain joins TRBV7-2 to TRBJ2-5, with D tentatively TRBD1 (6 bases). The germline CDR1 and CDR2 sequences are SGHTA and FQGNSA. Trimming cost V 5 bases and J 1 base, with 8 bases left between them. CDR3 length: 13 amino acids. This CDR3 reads CASSRDTQETQYF. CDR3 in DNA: TGTGCCAGCAGCCGGGACACCCAAGAGACCCAGTACTTC.

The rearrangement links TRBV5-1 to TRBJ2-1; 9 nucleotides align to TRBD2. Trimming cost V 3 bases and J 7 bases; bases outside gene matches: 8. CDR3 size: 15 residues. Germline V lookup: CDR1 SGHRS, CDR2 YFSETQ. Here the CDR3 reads CASSSGSGSGNEQFF. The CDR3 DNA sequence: TGCGCCAGCAGCTCCGGTAGCGGGAGCGGAAATGAGCAGTTCTTC.

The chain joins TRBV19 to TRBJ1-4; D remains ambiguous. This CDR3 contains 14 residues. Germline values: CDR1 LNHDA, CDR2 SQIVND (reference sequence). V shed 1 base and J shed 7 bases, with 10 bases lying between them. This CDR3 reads CASSIGRSAEKLFF. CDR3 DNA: TGTGCCAGTAGTATAGGCAGGTCGGCTGAAAAACTGTTTTTT.

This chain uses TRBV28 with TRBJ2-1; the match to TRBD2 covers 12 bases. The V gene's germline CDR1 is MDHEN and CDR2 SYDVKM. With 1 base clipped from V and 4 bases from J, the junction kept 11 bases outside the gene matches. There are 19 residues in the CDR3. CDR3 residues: CASSLSQGLAGGLYNEQFF. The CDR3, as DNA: TGTGCCAGCAGTTTATCCCAGGGGCTAGCGGGAGGGTTGTACAATGAGCAGTTCTTC.

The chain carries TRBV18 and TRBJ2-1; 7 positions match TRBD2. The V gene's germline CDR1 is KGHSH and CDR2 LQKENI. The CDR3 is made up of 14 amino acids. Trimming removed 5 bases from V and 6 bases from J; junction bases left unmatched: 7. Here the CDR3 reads CASSGGEGPNEQFF. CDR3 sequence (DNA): TGTGCCAGCTCAGGGGGGGAGGGCCCCAATGAGCAGTTCTTC.

The CDR3 DNA reads TGTGCCAGCAGCCACGATAGACTAGCGGGAGGACGCACAGATACGCAGTATTTT. It codes for CASSHDRLAGGRTDTQYF. This chain links TRBV4-2 with TRBJ2-3, with TRBD2 matching 13 bases. The trim removed 3 bases at V and 1 base at J, leaving 7 bases unmatched. There are 18 residues in the CDR3. Germline CDR1 and CDR2: LGHNA and YNFKEQ.

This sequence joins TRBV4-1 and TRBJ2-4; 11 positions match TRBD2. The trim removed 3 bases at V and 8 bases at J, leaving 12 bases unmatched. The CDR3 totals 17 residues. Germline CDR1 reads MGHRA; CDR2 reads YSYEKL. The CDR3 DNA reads TGCGCCAGCAGCCATAGGTCTAGCGGGAGGTCGGGAGACATTCAGTACTTC. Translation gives CASSHRSSGRSGDIQYF.

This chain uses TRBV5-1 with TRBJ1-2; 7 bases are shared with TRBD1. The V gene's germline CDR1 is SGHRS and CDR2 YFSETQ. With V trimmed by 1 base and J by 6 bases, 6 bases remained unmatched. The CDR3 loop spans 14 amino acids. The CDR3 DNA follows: TGCGCCAGCAGCTTGTCAGGGGGGATTAATGGCTACACCTTC. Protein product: CASSLSGGINGYTF. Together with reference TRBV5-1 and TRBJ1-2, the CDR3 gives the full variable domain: KAGVTQTPRYLIKTRGQQVTLSCSPISGHRSVSWYQQTPGQGLQFLFEYFSETQRNKGNFPGRFSGRQFSNSRSEMNVSTLELGDSALYLCASSLSGGINGYTFGSGTRLTVV.

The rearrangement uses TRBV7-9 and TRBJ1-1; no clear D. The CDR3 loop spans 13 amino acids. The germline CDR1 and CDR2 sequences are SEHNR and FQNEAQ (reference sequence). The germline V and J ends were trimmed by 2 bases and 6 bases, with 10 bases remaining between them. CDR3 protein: CASSLTSGPEAFF. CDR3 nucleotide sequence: TGTGCCAGCAGCTTAACCAGCGGTCCTGAAGCTTTCTTT. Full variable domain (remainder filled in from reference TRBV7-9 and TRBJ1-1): DTGVSQNPRHKITKRGQNVTFRCDPISEHNRLYWYRQTLGQGPEFLTYFQNEAQLEKSRLLSDRFSAERPKGSFSTLEIQRTEQGDSAMYLCASSLTSGPEAFFGQGTRLTVV.

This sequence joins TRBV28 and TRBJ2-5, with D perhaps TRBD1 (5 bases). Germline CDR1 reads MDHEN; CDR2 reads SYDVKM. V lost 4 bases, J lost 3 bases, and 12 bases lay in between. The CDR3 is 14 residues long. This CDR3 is CASSYLSREETQYF. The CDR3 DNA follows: TGTGCCAGCAGTTATCTCAGCAGGGAAGAGACCCAGTACTTC.

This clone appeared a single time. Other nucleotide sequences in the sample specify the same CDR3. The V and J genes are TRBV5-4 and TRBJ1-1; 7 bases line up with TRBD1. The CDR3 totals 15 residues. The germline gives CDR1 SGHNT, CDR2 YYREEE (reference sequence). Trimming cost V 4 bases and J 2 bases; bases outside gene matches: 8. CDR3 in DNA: TGTGCCAGCAGCGCGACTAGACAGGGTAACACTGAAGCTTTCTTT. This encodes CASSATRQGNTEAFF.

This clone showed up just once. The CDR3 nucleotides are TGTGCCAGCATGCGAGTCCTCCCTCTACCGGGACAGGGGTATCAGCCCCAGCATTTT. Amino acids: CASMRVLPLPGQGYQPQHF. This chain connects TRBV2 to TRBJ1-5; 10 positions match TRBD1. This CDR3 has 19 residues. Per the germline V gene, CDR1 is SNHLY and CDR2 is FYNNEI. V was clipped by 7 bases and J by 5 bases; unmatched bases: 20. The full variable domain, its missing parts supplied by reference TRBV2 and TRBJ1-5, is EPEVTQTPSHQVTQMGQEVILRCVPISNHLYFYWYRQILGQKVEFLVSFYNNEISEKSEIFDDQFSVERPDGSNFTLKIRSTKLEDSAMYFCASMRVLPLPGQGYQPQHFGDGTRLSIL.

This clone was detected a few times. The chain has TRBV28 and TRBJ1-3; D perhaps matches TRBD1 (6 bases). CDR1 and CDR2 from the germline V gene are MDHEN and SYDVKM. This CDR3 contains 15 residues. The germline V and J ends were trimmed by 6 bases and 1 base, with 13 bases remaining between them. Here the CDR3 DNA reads TGTGCCAGCAGGCCAGGGACACTATCTGGAAACACCATATATTTT. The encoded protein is CASRPGTLSGNTIYF.

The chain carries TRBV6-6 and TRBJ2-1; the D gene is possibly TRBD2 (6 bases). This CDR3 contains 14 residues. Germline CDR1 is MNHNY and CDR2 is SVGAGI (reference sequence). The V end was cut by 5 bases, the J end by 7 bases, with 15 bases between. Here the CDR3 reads CASSSRDFSNEQFF. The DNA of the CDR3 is TGTGCCAGCAGTAGCCGGGACTTTTCGAATGAGCAGTTCTTC.

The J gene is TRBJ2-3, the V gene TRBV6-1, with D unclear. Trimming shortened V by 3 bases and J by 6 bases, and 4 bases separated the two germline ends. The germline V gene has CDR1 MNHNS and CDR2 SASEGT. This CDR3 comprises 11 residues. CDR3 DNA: TGTGCCAGCAGTGAGGGCGATACGCAGTATTTT. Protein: CASSEGDTQYF.

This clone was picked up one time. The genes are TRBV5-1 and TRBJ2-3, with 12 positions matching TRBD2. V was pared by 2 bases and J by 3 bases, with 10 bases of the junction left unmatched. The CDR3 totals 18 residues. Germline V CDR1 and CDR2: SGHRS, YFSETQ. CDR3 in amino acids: CASSFRASGRARTDTQYF. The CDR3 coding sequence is TGCGCCAGCAGCTTTCGGGCTAGCGGGAGGGCCCGTACAGATACGCAGTATTTT.

CDR3 loop: CASSPRALAGYGYTF. The CDR3 DNA is TGTGCCAGTAGTCCCCGGGCCCTGGCGGGGTATGGCTACACCTTC. V and J are TRBV19 and TRBJ1-2, with unresolved D. The CDR3 is made up of 15 amino acids. Per the germline V gene, CDR1 is LNHDA and CDR2 is SQIVND (reference sequence). V lost 5 bases and J lost 5, with 18 bases in between.